This TCR beta chain was recorded in a study of cytomegalovirus exposure and HLA in healthy donors. Vbeta (60) and Jbeta (13) primers were used in the PCR. Per the study methods: Later, an analysis found about 80 million unique TCR beta chains, and 8.5 million to 12 million of these were shared. Assay: immunoSEQ multiplex PCR; the TCRdb copy retains only in-frame clones and omits some. The V and J calls and clone size were taken over from that table, and D and trimming were inferred from the DNA. The sample carries around 190,000 clones, 80% recorded once. Comments on this clone: Its target is not known.

Study results and caveats: In a later analysis, parvovirus B19, influenza, CMV and Epstein-Barr virus appeared linked to several top co-occurrence clusters. The study put 160 or so TCR beta chains on its list as cytomegalovirus-associated.

After removal of 6 bases from V and 4 bases from J, the junction contained 12 bases not matched to a gene. The germline CDR1 and CDR2 sequences are SNHLY and FYNNEI. The CDR3 spans 16 residues. This chain uses TRBV2 with TRBJ1-2; 9 bases line up with TRBD1. Material for sequencing was PBMCs. The source of this sequence is a man aged 40-50 years in good health and CMV-seronegative. The CDR3 is CASSNLATGGVYGYTF. In nucleotides, the CDR3 is TGTGCCAGCAGCAATTTAGCAACAGGGGGCGTCTATGGCTACACCTTC.